This T cell receptor (beta chain) was captured in a study of blood T cell repertoires in COVID-19. Across the whole study: Acute-phase and convalescent COVID-19 samples originated in the United States, Italy and Spain. From T cells, B-cell-depleted T cells, or PBMCs came the material, which was cDNA or gDNA.

The germline gives CDR1 MDHEN, CDR2 SYDVKM. Trimming took 8 bases from V and 7 from J, leaving 17 bases between them. The CDR3 extends over 13 amino acids. Seattle cases were enrolled at active infection and followed longitudinally. Under the authors' procedure: Nucleated cell number was recorded as an estimate derived from reference gene primer amplification. The table came from immunoSEQ multiplex PCR; TCRdb's copy has only in-frame clones and leaves some out. V and J calls and clone size are given by that table; D and trimming were obtained from the DNA. The sample has roughly 180,000 clones, 79% seen once.

Sequenced material: peripheral blood. The rearrangement joins TRBV28 to TRBJ1-2, with a tentative D call TRBD1 (6 bases). The origin of this receptor is a woman in her sixties or seventies with COVID-19, enrolled during active disease. The CDR3 nucleotides read TGTGCCAGCTGTAAGAGAGCGGGGGCTGGCTACACCTTC. This gives the protein CASCKRAGAGYTF.